This T cell receptor (beta chain) was profiled in a study of T cells in localized non-small cell lung cancer. About this clone: Its specificity is not known. One end of the junction varies from germline; a read error may be responsible.

CDR1 is SSHAT, CDR2 FNYEAQ, per germline (reference sequence). This CDR3 region has 17 residues. The repertoire was sequenced with immunoSEQ multiplex PCR; TCRdb's copy has only in-frame clones and lacks some. The sample yields under 50,000 clones, 81% seen once. Findings and caveats of the study: Multi-region tumor sequencing was not done, so intratumor heterogeneity could not be excluded. There was higher T cell clonality in uninvolved adjacent lung than in tumor, and it was highest there.

The sequence was obtained from a man aged 35 to 69 with stage III lung adenocarcinoma. This specimen consisted of peripheral blood mononuclear cells, obtained before any cancer treatment. The chain uses TRBV7-7 and TRBJ1-5; D is undetermined. As DNA, the CDR3 is TGTGCTAGCAGCTTATGGTTCTGGAGGTTGGACAATCAGCCCCAGCATTTT. Translation: CASSLWFWRLDNQPQHF.